This T cell receptor (beta chain) appears in the sequencing data of a study of cytomegalovirus exposure and HLA in healthy donors. Study-wide results and limits: Under in vitro conditions, three CMV-associated chains were confirmed as specific for CMV antigens. As a later analysis showed, a missense DCLRE1C variant was linked to trimming of TCR beta V- and J-genes. More clonal expansion characterized HLA-associated TCR beta chains than equally common others in a later analysis. It was reported that the classifier diagnosed cytomegalovirus status with high specificity and sensitivity in both the original and validation cohorts.

Details on this clone: The target antigen is unknown.

The CDR3 contains 17 residues. Trimming at V came to 8 bases and at J to 2 bases, leaving 12 bases not matched to a gene. In germline, CDR1 is MDHEN, CDR2 SYDVKM. In the PCR, 60 Vbeta and 13 Jbeta primers were used. Libraries were prepared by immunoSEQ multiplex PCR; TCRdb keeps only in-frame clonotypes and omits some of them. The table lists 150,000 to 160,000 clones, roughly 72% of them singletons. The chain joins TRBV28 to TRBJ2-3, with TRBD2 identical over 11 bases. This TCR was recovered from a man under 40 in good health and CMV-seronegative. Sequencing was performed on PBMCs. CDR3 bases: TGTGCCAGCTCGTCGGGCGGACTAGCGGGTTACACAGATACGCAGTATTTT. Its translation: CASSSGGLAGYTDTQYF.